This TCR beta chain was identified during a study of blood T cell repertoires in COVID-19. Turning to the study itself: T cells, B-cell-depleted T cells, or PBMCs supplied cDNA or gDNA.

The data were produced by immunoSEQ multiplex PCR, yet TCRdb's version contains in-frame clones alone and is incomplete. The table shows roughly 240,000 clones, with roughly 86% occurring only once. This CDR3 comprises 19 residues. Individuals drawn from under 30 US areas were roughly 18 to 95 years old. Recovery meant two consecutive negative NP/OP PCR tests, professional clearance, or resolved symptoms. The chain employs TRBV21-1 and TRBJ1-4; TRBD1 is the table's D call and was not checked against the DNA. TRBV21-1 is described as a pseudogene. The source is a woman aged 50 to 60 who had recovered from COVID-19. Input material: PBMCs or T cells enriched from blood (not recorded which). In DNA, the CDR3 is TGTGCCAGCCCGAAGGGGGCACAGGGCCCGACGGTGGCTAATGAAAAACTGTTTTTT. Translating it yields CASPKGAQGPTVANEKLFF.